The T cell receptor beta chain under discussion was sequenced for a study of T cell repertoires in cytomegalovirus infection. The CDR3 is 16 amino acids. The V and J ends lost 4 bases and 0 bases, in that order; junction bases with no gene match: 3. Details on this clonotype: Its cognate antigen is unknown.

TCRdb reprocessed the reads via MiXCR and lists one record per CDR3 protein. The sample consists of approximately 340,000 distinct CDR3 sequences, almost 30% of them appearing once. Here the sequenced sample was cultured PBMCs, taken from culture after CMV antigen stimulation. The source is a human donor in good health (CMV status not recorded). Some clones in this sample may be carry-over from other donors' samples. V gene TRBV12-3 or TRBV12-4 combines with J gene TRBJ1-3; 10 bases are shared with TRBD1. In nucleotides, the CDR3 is TGTGCCAGCAGTTGGGACAGGGGCAACTCTGGAAACACCATATATTTT. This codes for CASSWDRGNSGNTIYF.